A single sample is the source of the 10 T cell receptor beta chains below, sequenced in a study of T cells after yellow fever vaccination. TCRdb itself ran the 5' RACE reads through MiXCR, one entry per CDR3 protein. The sample consists of roughly 99,000 distinct CDR3 sequences, around 5.8% of them appearing once. The sequences come from CD8+ T cells sorted from PBMCs, collected 10 days after the yellow fever booster vaccination. Receptors were obtained from a man aged 18-30 years who received the YFV17D yellow fever vaccine.

The V and J genes are TRBV7-9 and TRBJ2-1; possibly TRBD1 for D (5 bases). The CDR3 is 13 residues long. Trimming pared 8 bases from V and 0 bases from J, leaving 8 bases between. Germline CDR1 and CDR2: SEHNR and FQNEAQ (reference sequence). The CDR3 DNA follows: TGTGCCAGCCGACAGAGCTCCTACAATGAGCAGTTCTTC. This codes for CASRQSSYNEQFF.

The chain is built from TRBV27 and TRBJ1-2; D gene unclear. CDR3 size: 13 residues. Germline V gene data show CDR1 as MNHEY and CDR2 as SMNVEV (reference sequence). V was cut by 7 bases and J by 5 bases, with 14 bases left in between. Written as DNA, the CDR3 is TGTGCCAGCAAGGGCAGTACCTTTTATGGCTACACCTTC. Translating it yields CASKGSTFYGYTF.

This clonotype was counted only a few times. The chain combines TRBV11-2 with TRBJ2-2; TRBD2 agrees at 7 bases. CDR3 length equals 15 residues. CDR1 SGHAT and CDR2 FQNNGV come from the germline V gene. The ends lost 10 bases at V and 1 base at J; junction bases unmatched: 9. CDR3 DNA sequence: TGTGCCACTTTAAGTTGGGGGGGGAACACCGGGGAGCTGTTTTTT. Its protein product is CATLSWGGNTGELFF.

This clonotype was seen ten or more times. The chain has TRBV25-1 and TRBJ2-2; D unclear. V shed 9 bases and J shed 5 bases, with 7 bases lying between them. The CDR3 loop spans 11 amino acids. The germline gives CDR1 MGHDK, CDR2 SYGVNS. CDR3 protein: CASFGTGELFF. For the CDR3, the DNA is TGTGCCAGTTTTGGGACCGGGGAGCTGTTTTTT.

This clonotype has only a few counts. The chain has TRBV29-1 and TRBJ2-5, with D possibly TRBD2 on 5 matching bases. The CDR3 is 13 amino acids. CDR1 and CDR2 from the germline V gene are SQVTM and ANQGSEA. Trimming took off 4 bases at V and 3 bases at J, with 12 bases between the two ends. CDR3 sequence reads: CSVAGYGEETQYF. The CDR3, as DNA: TGCAGCGTTGCGGGATACGGGGAAGAGACCCAGTACTTC.

This rearrangement joins TRBV13 to TRBJ1-2; D is unclear. This CDR3 comprises 14 residues. CDR1 and CDR2 from the germline V gene are PRHDT and FYEKMQ (reference sequence). V lost 0 bases and J lost 4, with 9 bases in between. The CDR3 sequence is CASSLGGGTYGYTF. The CDR3, as DNA: TGTGCCAGCAGCTTAGGCGGAGGTACCTATGGCTACACCTTC.

The rearrangement joins TRBV4-2 to TRBJ2-1; D possibly matches TRBD1 or TRBD2 (5 bases each). CDR3 length equals 16 residues. Germline V gives CDR1 LGHNA, CDR2 YNFKEQ. Trimming left V 5 bases short and J 3 bases short, with 17 bases between. The CDR3: CASSFDTGRLYNEQFF. The DNA of the CDR3 is TGTGCCAGCAGCTTTGATACGGGACGCCTCTACAATGAGCAGTTCTTC.

This clonotype has ten or more counts. The chain employs TRBV9 and TRBJ2-3; D is undetermined. V shed 1 base and J shed 7 bases, with 16 bases lying between them. CDR1 is SGDLS and CDR2 is YYNGEE in the germline V gene. The CDR3 runs to 15 residues. The CDR3 bases are TGTGCCAGCAGCGTAAGTAACAACCCGCAGAATACGCAGTATTTT. Amino acid sequence: CASSVSNNPQNTQYF.

The CDR3 protein is CASSKGTRAETQYF. Written as DNA, the CDR3 is TGTGCCAGCTCAAAGGGGACTAGAGCAGAGACCCAGTACTTC. This chain joins TRBV2 and TRBJ2-5; 8 bases line up with TRBD2. With V trimmed by 8 bases and J by 4 bases, 9 bases remained unmatched. The length of the CDR3 is 14 residues. Per germline, CDR1 SNHLY and CDR2 FYNNEI.

This clonotype was recorded many times. The chain has TRBV29-1 and TRBJ1-1, with TRBD1 as a possible D gene (6 bases). V lost 6 bases and J lost 0, with 11 bases in between. Per germline, CDR1 SQVTM and CDR2 ANQGSEA. The CDR3 has 13 amino acids. This CDR3 reads CSVEGGLNTEAFF. CDR3 nucleotide sequence: TGCAGCGTCGAGGGGGGTTTGAACACTGAAGCTTTCTTT.